This T cell receptor (beta chain) was observed in a study of blood T cells in healthy people across ages. Study context: T cells yielded about one barcoded beta molecule per two cells through template switching.

Details on this clonotype: The antigen remains undetermined.

Findings and caveats of the study: Naive and antigen-experienced cells were not separated, limiting conclusive comparison. Researchers deemed the diversity estimates from one million T cells underestimates.

The authors ran a second PCR of about 6 to 11 cycles using a sample-barcoded 5' primer and a J-beta primer mix. MiXCR, run by TCRdb on the 5' RACE reads, gives a single entry per CDR3 protein. The profile shows 650,000 to 700,000 distinct CDR3 sequences, approximately 29% of them singletons. V trimming: 1 base; J trimming: 1 base; junction bases outside the gene matches: 3. Germline-derived CDR1 and CDR2 are SGHRS and YFSETQ. The length of the CDR3 is 16 residues. The sequence was collected from an elderly woman in good health. The rearrangement links TRBV5-1 to TRBJ2-2; 8 bases are shared with TRBD1. The sequencing sample was made of blood. This chain's CDR3 is CASSLSGQGNTGELFF. CDR3 DNA: TGCGCCAGCAGCTTGTCCGGACAGGGGAACACCGGGGAGCTGTTTTTT.